This T cell receptor (beta chain) was observed in a study of control samples from healthy donors and cancer patients. The assay was immunoSEQ multiplex PCR, and TCRdb's table has in-frame clones only and misses some. Among approximately 90,000 clones listed, over 80% were seen once. This CDR3 contains 15 residues. V gave up 1 base and J gave up 0 bases, with 7 bases separating them. In germline, CDR1 is SNHLY, CDR2 FYNNEI. The clonotype comes from a man aged 30 to 39 in good health. Sequences were obtained from blood. V and J are TRBV2 and TRBJ1-5; no clear D. The CDR3 loop reads CASSEGAVSNQPQHF. CDR3 DNA: TGTGCCAGCAGTGAAGGTGCAGTTAGCAATCAGCCCCAGCATTTT.